Below, 24 T cell receptor beta chains from the same sample are listed, as sequenced in a study of T cells in localized non-small cell lung cancer. Generated by immunoSEQ multiplex PCR, the TCRdb table keeps only in-frame clones and is missing some. The table lists under 35,000 clones, 85% to 95% of them singletons. The material was peripheral blood, obtained before any cancer treatment. Receptors were obtained from a female donor older than 55 with stage I lung adenocarcinoma.

The V call is TRBV7-9, the J call TRBJ2-1, with D possibly being TRBD2 (5 bases). CDR3 length: 16 amino acids. Between the trimmed V and J ends, which lost 3 bases and 0 bases, there was a span of 12 bases. From germline, CDR1 is SEHNR and CDR2 FQNEAQ (reference sequence). CDR3 in DNA: TGTGCCAGCAGCTTTATTCGGGGAAGCTCCTACAATGAGCAGTTCTTC. Translation: CASSFIRGSSYNEQFF.

V usage is TRBV28 and J usage is TRBJ2-7; 7 bases line up with TRBD2. Germline V gives CDR1 MDHEN, CDR2 SYDVKM. V lost 8 bases, J lost 2 bases, and 12 bases stayed unmatched. This CDR3 comprises 15 residues. In DNA form, the CDR3 reads TGTGCCAGCGTAGGGGCATCTAGCGGAGCCTACGAGCAGTACTTC. Its protein is CASVGASSGAYEQYF. The variable domain in full, completed from reference TRBV28 and TRBJ2-7, reads DVKVTQSSRYLVKRTGEKVFLECVQDMDHENMFWYRQDPGLGLRLIYFSYDVKMKEKGDIPEGYSVSREKKERFSLILESASTNQTSMYLCASVGASSGAYEQYFGPGTRLTVT.

The chain uses TRBV5-6 and TRBJ1-4; weak D call: TRBD1 (5 bases). The V end was cut by 2 bases, the J end by 13 bases, with 15 bases between. The CDR3 runs to 13 residues. CDR1 is SGHDT and CDR2 is YYEEEE in the germline V gene. The CDR3: CASSFGRVGGLFF. In DNA, the CDR3 is TGTGCCAGCAGCTTCGGCAGGGTCGGCGGACTGTTTTTT. Full variable domain (outside the CDR3, taken from reference TRBV5-6 and TRBJ1-4): DAGVTQSPTHLIKTRGQQVTLRCSPKSGHDTVSWYQQALGQGPQFIFQYYEEEERQRGNFPDRFSGHQFPNYSSELNVNALLLGDSALYLCASSFGRVGGLFFGSGTQLSVL.

The chain is built from TRBV5-1 and TRBJ2-2, with D possibly matching TRBD2 (6 bases). Trimming left V 2 bases short and J 4 bases short, with 6 bases between. This CDR3 spans 13 amino acids. The germline V gene encodes CDR1 SGHRS and CDR2 YFSETQ. As DNA, the CDR3 is TGCGCCAGCAGCTTCGGGAGCACCGGGGAGCTGTTTTTT. Encoded protein: CASSFGSTGELFF.

This sequence joins TRBV15 and TRBJ1-5, with TRBD1 as a possible D gene (5 bases). V dropped 0 bases and J dropped 5 bases, with 17 bases sitting between them. The CDR3 loop spans 17 amino acids. CDR1 is LNHNV and CDR2 is YYDKDF in the germline V gene (reference sequence). This CDR3 reads CATSRDLRGTGHQPQHF. Here the CDR3 DNA reads TGTGCCACCAGCAGAGATCTAAGGGGAACAGGACATCAGCCCCAGCATTTT.

The chain joins TRBV7-2 to TRBJ2-2, with 9 bases lining up with TRBD2. After removal of 4 bases from V and 7 bases from J, the junction contained 10 bases not matched to a gene. The CDR3 runs to 16 residues. Germline lookup yields CDR1 SGHTA and CDR2 FQGNSA. The DNA for the CDR3 is TGTGCCAGCAGCTCGTGGGCTAGCGGGACAATCGGGGAGCTGTTTTTT. Protein sequence: CASSSWASGTIGELFF.

V usage is TRBV6-1 and J usage is TRBJ2-1; maybe TRBD2 (6 bases). V was pared by 8 bases and J by 6 bases, with 20 bases between. CDR1 and CDR2 (germline): MNHNS, SASEGT. This CDR3 has 15 residues. DNA of the CDR3: TGTGCCAGCGTCACCGGGAGTTCAGGTTTCAATGAGCAGTTCTTC. Translating gives CASVTGSSGFNEQFF.

This clone has only one observation. The V and J genes are TRBV18 and TRBJ1-5; weak D call: TRBD1 (5 bases). The ends were cut back, 3 bases at V and 4 bases at J, with 13 bases in the middle. The CDR3 sequence is 15 residues long. CDR1 KGHSH and CDR2 LQKENI come from the germline V gene. CDR3 residues: CASSPQGVRNQPQHF. CDR3 nucleotide sequence: TGTGCCAGCTCACCCCAGGGAGTAAGAAATCAGCCCCAGCATTTT. Full variable domain (missing parts from reference TRBV18 and TRBJ1-5): NAGVMQNPRHLVRRRGQEARLRCSPMKGHSHVYWYRQLPEEGLKFMVYLQKENIIDESGMPKERFSAEFPKEGPSILRIQQVVRGDSAAYFCASSPQGVRNQPQHFGDGTRLSIL.

The chain joins TRBV30 to TRBJ1-3; D is undetermined. Trimming shortened V by 1 base and J by 9 bases, and 7 bases separated the two germline ends. This CDR3 comprises 11 residues. Germline V gene data show CDR1 as GTSNPN and CDR2 as SVGIG (reference sequence). CDR3 sequence: CAWSELGTIYF. Written as DNA, the CDR3 is TGTGCCTGGAGTGAATTGGGCACCATATATTTT.

The CDR3 spells CASSSAAASGSTDTQYF. DNA of the CDR3: TGCGCCAGCAGCTCTGCCGCCGCTAGCGGTAGCACAGATACGCAGTATTTT. The chain combines TRBV5-1 with TRBJ2-3, with 7 bases fitting TRBD2. After removal of 3 bases from V and 0 bases from J, the junction contained 10 bases not matched to a gene. Germline CDR1 SGHRS, CDR2 YFSETQ. This CDR3 is 17 amino acids long.

With respect to this clone: Other DNA sequences in this sample translate to the same CDR3. The chain uses TRBV18 and TRBJ2-3; TRBD1 matches at 7 bases. CDR1 and CDR2 (germline): KGHSH, LQKENI. This CDR3 spans 15 amino acids. V was clipped by 3 bases and J by 1 base; unmatched bases: 4. CDR3 sequence (DNA): TGTGCCAGCTCACCTGGACAGGTCGGCACAGATACGCAGTATTTT. Translating it yields CASSPGQVGTDTQYF.

The chain combines TRBV2 with TRBJ1-1, with 8 nucleotides matching TRBD1. V was clipped by 6 bases and J by 6 bases; unmatched bases: 9. CDR3 size: 14 residues. CDR1 SNHLY and CDR2 FYNNEI come from the germline V gene. Here the CDR3 DNA reads TGTGCCAGCAGGGGAACCGGGACAGGAGCTGAAGCTTTCTTT. It encodes CASRGTGTGAEAFF.

This clone was seen a single time. V usage is TRBV4-2 and J usage is TRBJ2-5; D uncertain. Trimming took 0 bases from V and 2 from J, leaving 7 bases between them. This CDR3 is built from 14 residues. Germline lookup yields CDR1 LGHNA and CDR2 YNFKEQ. The CDR3 spells CASSQEYQQETQYF. CDR3 DNA sequence: TGTGCCAGCAGCCAAGAGTACCAACAAGAGACCCAGTACTTC.

The chain links TRBV7-2 to TRBJ2-1, with D perhaps matching TRBD1 (5 bases). The CDR3 contains 13 residues. The V gene lost 4 bases and the J gene lost 9 bases, with 13 bases spanning the gap. CDR1 is SGHTA and CDR2 is FQGNSA in the germline V gene. The CDR3 DNA is TGTGCCAGCAGCTGGGGCCGCGACAGTGAGCAGTTCTTC. Its translation: CASSWGRDSEQFF.

Here the CDR3 reads CASSLDRVGVDEQFF. The CDR3 DNA is TGTGCCAGCAGCCTTGACAGGGTAGGCGTCGATGAGCAGTTCTTC. The rearrangement links TRBV6-4 to TRBJ2-1, with TRBD1 matching 7 bases. V shed 6 bases, J shed 8 bases, and the junction held 13 bases outside the gene matches. Germline CDR1 MRHNA, CDR2 SNTAGT. The CDR3 consists of 15 residues.

J is TRBJ1-1 and V is TRBV5-1; TRBD1 matches at 8 bases. The CDR3 consists of 16 residues. V lost 0 bases, J lost 1 base, and 5 bases stayed unmatched. Germline lookup yields CDR1 SGHRS and CDR2 YFSETQ. The CDR3 DNA reads TGCGCCAGCAGCTTGGTGATGGGACAGGCGAACACTGAAGCTTTCTTT. As protein: CASSLVMGQANTEAFF.

The V call is TRBV27, the J call TRBJ1-5, with a tentative D call TRBD1 (6 bases). CDR1 is MNHEY, CDR2 SMNVEV, per germline (reference sequence). V was cut by 4 bases and J by 0 bases, with 16 bases left in between. The CDR3 length is 17 residues. CDR3 sequence: CASSSIWTAYSNQPQHF. The CDR3 bases are TGTGCCAGCAGTTCGATTTGGACAGCGTATAGCAATCAGCCCCAGCATTTT.

The CDR3 sequence is CASSSGTGVREQYF. CDR3 nucleotide sequence: TGTGCCAGCAGCTCCGGGACAGGAGTCCGCGAGCAGTACTTC. The rearrangement joins TRBV11-3 to TRBJ2-7; 8 bases agree with TRBD1. Germline lookup yields CDR1 SGHNT and CDR2 YENEEA. The CDR3 extends over 14 amino acids. V lost 4 bases to trimming and J lost 6 bases; unmatched junction nucleotides: 8.

A few counts support this clone. The DNA of the CDR3 is TGCGCCAGCAGCTTTTCCCGGCCTAGCGGCATCTCTGAGGAGCAGTTCTTC. Translating gives CASSFSRPSGISEEQFF. The chain is built from TRBV5-1 and TRBJ2-1; TRBD2 aligns across 7 bases. V was clipped by 2 bases and J by 10 bases; unmatched bases: 18. Germline CDR1 SGHRS, CDR2 YFSETQ. The length of the CDR3 is 17 residues.

This chain uses TRBV18 with TRBJ1-4; 9 nucleotides agree with TRBD1. Germline V gene data show CDR1 as KGHSH and CDR2 as LQKENI. V lost 3 bases to trimming and J lost 7 bases; unmatched junction nucleotides: 18. The CDR3 consists of 19 residues. CDR3 sequence: CASSPTGQGRNLFGEKLFF. The CDR3 DNA follows: TGTGCCAGCTCACCGACGGGACAGGGAAGAAACCTTTTCGGTGAAAAACTGTTTTTT.

In its sample, this clone was seen once. The V gene is TRBV18, the J gene TRBJ1-4; 8 bases are a match to TRBD1. Losses at the gene ends were 4 bases for V and 3 bases for J; bases not matched to a gene: 7. The CDR3 runs 16 residues. Looked up from germline, CDR1 is KGHSH and CDR2 is LQKENI. In DNA form, the CDR3 reads TGTGCCAGCTCACGGAACCCGGGACAGGCTAATGAAAAACTGTTTTTT. It translates to CASSRNPGQANEKLFF.

The chain combines TRBV11-2 with TRBJ2-7; either TRBD1 or TRBD2 may supply D (6 bases each). V was trimmed by 5 bases and J by 6 bases, leaving 23 bases between them. The germline V gene encodes CDR1 SGHAT and CDR2 FQNNGV. This CDR3 region has 16 residues. CDR3 sequence (DNA): TGTGCCAGCAGCCGAACCTTTCAGGTAGAGGGGGGCGAGCAGTACTTC. As protein: CASSRTFQVEGGEQYF.

This chain links TRBV5-1 with TRBJ1-1; perhaps TRBD1 as D (6 bases). V was trimmed by 5 bases and J by 5 bases, leaving 10 bases between them. CDR1 and CDR2 (germline): SGHRS, YFSETQ. The CDR3 runs to 12 residues. This CDR3 reads CASRFDRTEAFF. For the CDR3, the DNA is TGCGCCAGCAGATTTGACAGGACTGAAGCTTTCTTT.

The gene calls are TRBV29-1 and TRBJ1-3; 7 nucleotides agree with TRBD1. The CDR3 consists of 17 residues. The junction had 12 bases not matched to a gene; V was cut back by 1 base and J by 3 bases. Germline CDR1 SQVTM, CDR2 ANQGSEA. DNA of the CDR3: TGCAGCGTTGAAGGAAACCGCGACAGGGTTGGTGGAAACACCATATATTTT. It encodes CSVEGNRDRVGGNTIYF. The full variable domain, its missing parts supplied by reference TRBV29-1 and TRBJ1-3, is SAVISQKPSRDICQRGTSLTIQCQVDSQVTMMFWYRQQPGQSLTLIATANQGSEATYESGFVIDKFPISRPNLTFSTLTVSNMSPEDSSIYLCSVEGNRDRVGGNTIYFGEGSWLTVV.